The next 18 T cell receptor beta chains were all read from a single sample in a study of regulatory T cells in long-lasting Graves disease. Time point: newly diagnosed GD, antithyroid drugs for less than 3 months. TCR sequences were obtained from RNA taken from PBMCs. Library construction for TCR beta used iRepertoire HTBI primers and Arm-PCR of CDR3 regions. MiXCR was run by TCRdb on the multiplex PCR reads, yielding one entry per CDR3 protein. In the table there are 620,000 or so distinct CDR3 sequences, approximately 15% of which are singletons. The same specimen was also included in a second study, on T cells in Graves' hyperthyroidism and ophthalmopathy.

The sample consisted of peripheral blood mononuclear cells (PBMCs), taken at new diagnosis, from a patient treated with antithyroid drugs. These receptors originate from a woman younger than 45 with Graves disease.

This clonotype was recorded at least ten times. V usage is TRBV5-1 and J usage is TRBJ2-7; D remains ambiguous. Germline V gene data show CDR1 as SGHRS and CDR2 as YFSETQ. The CDR3 sequence is 14 residues long. Trimming shortened V by 5 bases and J by 4 bases, and 16 bases separated the two germline ends. This chain's CDR3 is CASRGLIGGYEQYF. CDR3 sequence (DNA): TGCGCCAGCAGGGGCCTAATTGGCGGTTACGAGCAGTACTTC.

This clonotype has a count of ten or more. J is TRBJ2-1 and V is TRBV20-1, with D possibly being TRBD2 (6 bases). The V gene lost 3 bases and the J gene lost 5 bases, with 14 bases spanning the gap. The length of the CDR3 is 14 residues. Germline V lookup: CDR1 DFQATT, CDR2 SNEGSKA (reference sequence). The CDR3 spells CSASRSGDHNEQFF. CDR3 nucleotides: TGCAGTGCTAGTCGGTCGGGAGACCACAATGAGCAGTTCTTC.

The CDR3 bases are TGTGCCAGCAGCTCCTGGTGGGTAGCGGGAAGCTACAATGAGCAGTTCTTC. Protein: CASSSWWVAGSYNEQFF. V and J are TRBV6-1 and TRBJ2-1; 8 positions match TRBD2. Germline trimming cut 6 bases from V and 3 bases from J; bases unmatched to any gene: 13. The V gene's germline CDR1 is MNHNS and CDR2 SASEGT. The CDR3 loop spans 17 amino acids.

The chain employs TRBV7-9 and TRBJ1-1; D may be TRBD1 (5 bases). This CDR3 has 16 amino acids. Trimming took off 1 base at V and 1 base at J, with 13 bases between the two ends. Per germline, CDR1 SEHNR and CDR2 FQNEAQ (reference sequence). CDR3 protein: CASSLGERGSNTEAFF. The CDR3 DNA reads as TGTGCCAGCAGCTTAGGGGAGCGGGGGTCGAACACTGAAGCTTTCTTT.

The sample holds many counts of this clonotype. The chain carries TRBV5-1 and TRBJ1-1; 8 bases map to TRBD1. The germline V gene has CDR1 SGHRS and CDR2 YFSETQ. The CDR3 runs 15 residues. Unmatched junction bases numbered 6, after V lost 0 bases and J lost 5 bases. In nucleotides, the CDR3 is TGCGCCAGCAGCTTGGGCAGGGGGCGCGATACTGAAGCTTTCTTT. As protein: CASSLGRGRDTEAFF. The full variable domain, with the rest looked up from reference TRBV5-1 and TRBJ1-1, is KAGVTQTPRYLIKTRGQQVTLSCSPISGHRSVSWYQQTPGQGLQFLFEYFSETQRNKGNFPGRFSGRQFSNSRSEMNVSTLELGDSALYLCASSLGRGRDTEAFFGQGTRLTVV.

The chain combines TRBV19 with TRBJ1-1, with a weak D call TRBD1 (6 bases). CDR1 is LNHDA, CDR2 SQIVND, per germline (reference sequence). V lost 5 bases and J 2 bases, leaving 12 bases between the germline ends. This CDR3 has 14 residues. CDR3 in amino acids: CASSVQGSNTEAFF. CDR3 nucleotide sequence: TGTGCCAGTAGTGTCCAGGGGAGTAACACTGAAGCTTTCTTT.

This clonotype has ten or more counts. The genes are TRBV5-1 and TRBJ1-1; D might be TRBD1 (5 bases). The germline CDR1 and CDR2 sequences are SGHRS and YFSETQ. The CDR3 is 13 amino acids. V lost 7 bases and J 0 bases, leaving 10 bases between the germline ends. The CDR3 here is CASRGRLNTEAFF. CDR3 sequence (DNA): TGCGCCAGCCGGGGACGGTTGAACACTGAAGCTTTCTTT.

In this sample, this clonotype turned up many times. The V gene is TRBV3-1, the J gene TRBJ1-5; D possibly corresponds to TRBD1 (6 bases). With 2 bases removed from V and 2 bases from J, the gap between germline ends came to 16 bases. The germline V gene encodes CDR1 LGHDT and CDR2 YNNKEL (reference sequence). The CDR3 covers 17 residues. The CDR3 protein is CASSQQTSTGGNQPQHF. The CDR3 DNA reads as TGTGCCAGCAGCCAACAAACATCGACAGGTGGCAATCAGCCCCAGCATTTT.

This clonotype was detected ten times or more. The chain recombines TRBV2 with TRBJ2-3, with D perhaps given as TRBD1 or TRBD2 (5 bases each). The V end lost 6 bases, the J end lost 11 bases, and 24 bases lay between the germline ends. CDR1 and CDR2 from the germline V gene are SNHLY and FYNNEI. The CDR3 length is 15 residues. This CDR3 reads CASRVGVVAGLRQYF. DNA for the CDR3: TGTGCCAGCAGAGTGGGGGTGGTTGCGGGTCTTAGGCAGTATTTT.

The CDR3 DNA follows: TGCGCCAGCAGCGAAGATCCCGGGACAGTCCGTCTACGGCGAAATCAGCCCCAGCATTTT. This sequence encodes CASSEDPGTVRLRRNQPQHF. The chain carries TRBV5-1 and TRBJ1-5; 7 nucleotides match TRBD1. J lost 4 bases, V lost 4 bases, and 23 bases had no gene match. CDR3 length: 20 amino acids. Germline V lookup: CDR1 SGHRS, CDR2 YFSETQ. Based on the CDR3 plus reference TRBV5-1 and TRBJ1-5, the full variable domain is KAGVTQTPRYLIKTRGQQVTLSCSPISGHRSVSWYQQTPGQGLQFLFEYFSETQRNKGNFPGRFSGRQFSNSRSEMNVSTLELGDSALYLCASSEDPGTVRLRRNQPQHFGDGTRLSIL.

This chain joins TRBV6-2 or TRBV6-3 and TRBJ2-3; D gene unclear. CDR1 MNHEY and CDR2 SVGEGT come from the germline V gene. Deletions cut 7 bases from V and 6 bases from J, with 11 bases between. The CDR3 contains 12 residues. The CDR3 DNA is TGTGCCAGCACCCAGGTGGGGGATACGCAGTATTTT. It encodes CASTQVGDTQYF.

The chain recombines TRBV30 with TRBJ2-1; D uncertain. Between the trimmed V and J ends, which lost 4 bases and 9 bases, there was a span of 10 bases. The CDR3 runs to 11 residues. Germline V CDR1 and CDR2: GTSNPN, SVGIG (reference sequence). In DNA form, the CDR3 reads TGTGCCTGGACTAGTCCGGCTGAGCAGTTCTTC. It specifies CAWTSPAEQFF.

This clonotype was found a few times. The V gene is TRBV9, the J gene TRBJ2-7, with 11 bases that match TRBD2. This CDR3 is 15 amino acids long. CDR1 and CDR2 (germline): SGDLS, YYNGEE. The V gene end was trimmed by 2 bases and the J gene end by 4 bases; junction bases not matched to a gene: 5. CDR3 DNA sequence: TGTGCCAGCAGCGTTAGTAGCGGGAGGGTTTACGAGCAGTACTTC. Amino acid sequence: CASSVSSGRVYEQYF.

The chain combines TRBV7-9 with TRBJ2-1, with D tentatively TRBD2 (6 bases). The CDR3 loop spans 14 amino acids. Germline CDR1 reads SEHNR; CDR2 reads FQNEAQ (reference sequence). Trimming left V 6 bases short and J 2 bases short, with 11 bases between. The CDR3 nucleotides are TGTGCCAGCAGTCCGCCGGGGGCCTACAATGAGCAGTTCTTC. It codes for CASSPPGAYNEQFF.

The CDR3 DNA follows: TGCGCCAGCAGTGAGTCCGAGGGTACGCAGTATTTT. Residues: CASSESEGTQYF. The J gene is TRBJ2-7, the V gene TRBV10-1, with D possibly TRBD2 on 5 matching bases. Matching the DNA end better, TRBJ2-3 makes the J call doubtful. Germline-derived CDR1 and CDR2 are WNHNN and SYGVQD (reference sequence). The CDR3 is made up of 12 amino acids.

Concerning this clonotype itself: A read error may account for a junction end that differs from germline. The genes are TRBV20-1 and TRBJ2-1, with 10 nucleotides matching TRBD2. In germline, CDR1 is DFQATT, CDR2 SNEGSKA (reference sequence). The CDR3 runs to 13 residues. CDR3 in amino acids: CSVRSGRDNEQFF. Here the CDR3 DNA reads TGCAGTGTTAGAAGCGGGAGGGACAATGAGCAGTTCTTC.

This clonotype turned up a few times. The rearrangement uses TRBV12-3 or TRBV12-4 and TRBJ2-1; weak D call: TRBD1 (6 bases). This CDR3 has 14 amino acids. V was cut by 7 bases and J by 4 bases, with 14 bases left in between. The CDR3 bases are TGTGCCAGCACTCAGGGGTTGGAATACAATGAGCAGTTCTTC. It encodes CASTQGLEYNEQFF.

In its sample, this clonotype was seen a few times. The chain uses TRBV30 and TRBJ2-7, with D possibly being TRBD1 (6 bases). The V and J ends lost 1 base and 3 bases respectively, with 13 bases between them. This CDR3 region has 14 residues. Germline V gene lookup returns CDR1 GTSNPN and CDR2 SVGIG (reference sequence). Here the CDR3 reads CAWSDVGGIYEQYF. The CDR3 DNA follows: TGTGCCTGGAGTGATGTAGGGGGAATCTACGAGCAGTACTTC.